The clone carrying this TCR beta chain came up a few times. Clones were read by immunoSEQ multiplex PCR, and TCRdb kept only the in-frame ones, dropping some. The top ten clones hold around 4.2% of a sample with roughly 34,000 clones, 65% to 90% of them seen once. This entry is derived from a study of T cells in localized non-small cell lung cancer. The CDR3 length is 16 residues. V trimming: 0 bases; J trimming: 0 bases; junction bases outside the gene matches: 4. The germline gives CDR1 SGDLS, CDR2 YYNGEE. The sample consisted of peripheral blood, taken before any cancer treatment. The rearrangement links TRBV9 to TRBJ2-7; 9 bases line up with TRBD2. The sequence derives from a male donor at least 60 years old with stage III lung adenocarcinoma. CDR3 DNA sequence: TGTGCCAGCAGCGTAGGGGTAGCGGGGGCCTCCTACGAGCAGTACTTC. This translates into CASSVGVAGASYEQYF.